A selection of T cell receptor beta chains follows, all from one sample in a study of cytomegalovirus exposure and HLA in healthy donors. The data were produced by immunoSEQ multiplex PCR, yet TCRdb's version contains in-frame clones alone and is incomplete. The sample lists approximately 85,000 clones; approximately 56% were seen once. The sample taken for sequencing was PBMCs. The receptors here all came from a woman aged 30 to 39 in good health and CMV-seropositive. The CDR3 runs from the conserved cysteine through the conserved F or W. D genes are given only for firm matches. Size is stated for part of the rows, as once, few or many counts, or as a class when the clone is expanded.

clone size	V gene	D gene	J gene	CDR3 DNA	CDR3 protein
few	TRBV5-1	-	TRBJ1-1	TGCGCCAGCAGCTTGGCGAGACAGGCGAACACTGAAGCTTTCTTT	CASSLARQANTEAFF
-	TRBV5-6	-	TRBJ2-1	TGTGCCAGCAGCTTGGGGACCAGGGGCCATCTCTCCTACAATGAGCAGTTCTTC	CASSLGTRGHLSYNEQFF
-	TRBV28	TRBD2	TRBJ2-7	TGTGCCATCCGGGGGACTAGCGGGGTGGGCTACGAGCAGTACTTC	CAIRGTSGVGYEQYF
once	TRBV2	-	TRBJ1-5	TGTGCCAGCAGTGAAGCGTTGGGGCGAGATAGCAATCAGCCCCAGCATTTT	CASSEALGRDSNQPQHF
-	TRBV12-5	TRBD1	TRBJ2-7	TGTGCTAGTGGCCAGACAGGGTCGGAGCAGTACTTC	CASGQTGSEQYF
-	TRBV15	TRBD1	TRBJ1-6	TGTGCCACCAGCAGGGACAGGGAATACTATAATTCACCCCTCCACTTT	CATSRDREYYNSPLHF
-	TRBV5-1	TRBD1	TRBJ2-2	TGCGCCAGCAGCGTGGGACAGGGATACACCGGGGAGCTGTTTTTT	CASSVGQGYTGELFF
-	TRBV5-7	TRBD1	TRBJ1-6	TGTGCCAGCAGCAGGAAGGGGGACAGAGCTAATTCACCCCTCCACTTT	CASSRKGDRANSPLHF
-	TRBV10-3	TRBD1	TRBJ2-2	TGTGCCATCAGTGAAGGGGGCTCGGCCGGGGAGCTGTTTTTT	CAISEGGSAGELFF
few	TRBV9	-	TRBJ2-3	TGTGCCAGCAGCGTCGCCGGGGGATCAACTAGCACAGATACGCAGTATTTT	CASSVAGGSTSTDTQYF
few	TRBV28	TRBD1	TRBJ1-4	TGTGCCAGCAGTTTACACTCGACAGGGGGAGAAAAACTGTTTTTT	CASSLHSTGGEKLFF
-	TRBV5-4	TRBD1	TRBJ1-6	TGTGCCAGCAGCTTGGGACAGGGCCGGGATTCACCCCTCCACTTT	CASSLGQGRDSPLHF
-	TRBV18	-	TRBJ2-7	TGTGCCAGCTCACCAGGGGGCAACTACGAGCAGTACTTC	CASSPGGNYEQYF
-	TRBV12-2	-	TRBJ2-7	TGTGCAAGTCGCACGCCGGGACAGGGAGTCTACGAGCAGTACTTC	CASRTPGQGVYEQYF
-	TRBV9	TRBD1	TRBJ2-3	TGTGCCAGCAGCGTATTAGGGACAGGGGGCAACACAGATACGCAGTATTTT	CASSVLGTGGNTDTQYF
-	TRBV5-1	TRBD1	TRBJ2-7	TGCGCCAGCAGCCTTACAGGGGGCCAGTACGAGCAGTACTTC	CASSLTGGQYEQYF
once	TRBV4-2	TRBD1	TRBJ2-7	TGTGCCAGCAGCCAATCAACAGGGGATGAGGAGCAGTACTTC	CASSQSTGDEEQYF
-	TRBV5-4	TRBD1	TRBJ1-1	TGTGCCAGCAGCTTGGAGCGGACAGGGAGATCTTTCTTT	CASSLERTGRSFF
once	TRBV11-2	-	TRBJ1-2	TGTGCCAGCAGCGCGTGGGGGGTTCAGGGCTACACCTTC	CASSAWGVQGYTF
-	TRBV10-3	-	TRBJ2-3	TGTGCCATCAGACCTTCGGGAAACACAGATACGCAGTATTTT	CAIRPSGNTDTQYF
-	TRBV9	-	TRBJ2-7	TGTGCCAGCGGGGGACTCTCGTACGAGCAGTACTTC	CASGGLSYEQYF
-	TRBV2	-	TRBJ1-2	TGTGCCAGCAGGACTGGTGGCTACACCTTC	CASRTGGYTF
-	TRBV7-3	TRBD2	TRBJ2-1	TGTGCCAGCAGCCCAACGGGGGGGCGTCTCGGTGACGAGCAGTTCTTC	CASSPTGGRLGDEQFF
once	TRBV5-4	-	TRBJ1-2	TGTGCCAGCAGCTCACCGGCGGGGGGGGGCTACACCTTC	CASSSPAGGGYTF
-	TRBV5-1	-	TRBJ2-6	TGCGCCAGCAGCGCCGGGAGCTCTGGGGCCAACGTCCTGACTTTC	CASSAGSSGANVLTF
-	TRBV19	-	TRBJ2-5	TGTGCCAGTAGTTACAGCAAAGAGACCCAGTACTTC	CASSYSKETQYF
-	TRBV5-4	-	TRBJ1-2	TGTGCCAGCTATAGCGATAACTATGGCTACACCTTC	CASYSDNYGYTF
-	TRBV7-9	-	TRBJ1-5	TGTGCCAGCAGCTTAGGGGGGGGACAAAATCAGCACCAGCATTTT	CASSLGGGQNQHQHF
once	TRBV7-2	-	TRBJ1-1	TGTGCCAGCAGCTTGGGGGCGGGGGAAACTGAAGCTTTCTTT	CASSLGAGETEAFF
-	TRBV5-1	TRBD1	TRBJ2-7	TGCGCCAGCAGCTTCCTACCGGGACAGGGTTACGAGCAGTACTTC	CASSFLPGQGYEQYF
-	TRBV7-3	TRBD1	TRBJ1-2	TGTGCCAGCAGCCCAGGGGGGTATGGCTACACCTTC	CASSPGGYGYTF
few	TRBV10-3	TRBD1	TRBJ1-2	TGTGCCATCAGTGGGGGGACAGACTATGGCTACACCTTC	CAISGGTDYGYTF
-	TRBV7-7	-	TRBJ2-7	TGTGCTAGCAGCTTAGCGGGACAGGGAAGCGAGCAGTACTTC	CASSLAGQGSEQYF
-	TRBV5-1	-	TRBJ1-1	TGCGCCAGCACCAAAACGGAGGGATTGAACACTGAAGCTTTCTTT	CASTKTEGLNTEAFF
-	TRBV2	-	TRBJ2-2	TGTGCCAGCAGTGAGCAGGGGCCGAACACCGGGGAGCTGTTTTTT	CASSEQGPNTGELFF
-	TRBV4-1	-	TRBJ1-2	TGCGCCAGCAGCCAAGACATAACAGGGCCCTACACCTTC	CASSQDITGPYTF
-	TRBV11-3	-	TRBJ1-6	TGTGCCAGCAGCTCCCTACAGAATTCACCCCTCCACTTT	CASSSLQNSPLHF
few	TRBV6-1	TRBD1	TRBJ1-5	TGTGCCAGCAGTGGGACAGGTGAACGGCCCCAGCATTTT	CASSGTGERPQHF
-	TRBV11-2	-	TRBJ2-7	TGTGCCAGCAGCTCCAGAGAGACTCCGGATGAGCAGTACTTC	CASSSRETPDEQYF
-	TRBV7-3	-	TRBJ1-1	TGTGCCAGCAGCAAGGGGGGGCAGAGCACTGAAGCTTTCTTT	CASSKGGQSTEAFF
once	TRBV30	-	TRBJ1-6	TGTGCCTGGAGAGCCGAGGACGGGGTGTGGTCACCCCTCCACTTT	CAWRAEDGVWSPLHF
-	TRBV7-2	-	TRBJ1-3	TGTGCCAGCAGCTTAGCGCAGGGGAACACCATATATTTT	CASSLAQGNTIYF
-	TRBV6-5	TRBD2	TRBJ2-1	TGTGCCAGCAGTCGCGGGACTAGCGCCTACAATGAGCAGTTCTTC	CASSRGTSAYNEQFF
-	TRBV5-1	-	TRBJ2-6	TGCGCCAGCAGCTTTTGGCTCTCTGGGGCCAACGTCCTGACTTTC	CASSFWLSGANVLTF
-	TRBV6-1	-	TRBJ1-5	TGTGCCAGCAGTGTTGGGGGGGCTGGCAATCAGCCCCAGCATTTT	CASSVGGAGNQPQHF
-	TRBV4-1	TRBD1	TRBJ2-3	TGCGCCAGCAGCCCGGGACAGGGAGGCACAGATACGCAGTATTTT	CASSPGQGGTDTQYF
-	TRBV27	-	TRBJ2-1	TGTGCCAGCAGTCCTATAGGCAGGCGCTTCACTTATGAGCAGTTCTTC	CASSPIGRRFTYEQFF